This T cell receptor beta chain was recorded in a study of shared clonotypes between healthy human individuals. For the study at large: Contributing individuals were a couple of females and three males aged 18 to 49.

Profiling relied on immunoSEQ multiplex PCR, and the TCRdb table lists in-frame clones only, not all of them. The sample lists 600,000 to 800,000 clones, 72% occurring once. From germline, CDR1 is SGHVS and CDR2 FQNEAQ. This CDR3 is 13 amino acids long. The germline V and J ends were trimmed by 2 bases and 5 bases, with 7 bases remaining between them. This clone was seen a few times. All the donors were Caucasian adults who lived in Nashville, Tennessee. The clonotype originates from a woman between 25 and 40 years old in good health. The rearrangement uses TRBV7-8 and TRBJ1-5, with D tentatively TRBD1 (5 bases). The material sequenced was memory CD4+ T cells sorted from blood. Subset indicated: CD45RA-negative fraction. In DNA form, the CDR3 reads TGTGCCAGCAGCTTACAGGGTTATCAGCCCCAGCATTTT. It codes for CASSLQGYQPQHF.